The clone carrying this T cell receptor beta chain was picked up one time. RNA was extracted from whole blood without cell sorting, alongside germline DNA. The data were taken from a study of tumor-infiltrating lymphocytes in primary liver carcinoma. Background on the study: Patients had primary liver carcinoma treated by surgical resection.

Unmatched junction bases numbered 6, after V lost 4 bases and J lost 7 bases. The CDR3 has 14 residues. Germline lookup yields CDR1 SQVTM and CDR2 ANQGSEA. The researchers produced TCR beta cDNA from 400 to 650 ng total RNA with a constant-region primer. It was through three nested multiplex PCR rounds of slightly modified ARM-PCR that TCR beta libraries arose. Amplification in the first two PCR rounds was performed using TRBV1-TRBV30 forward primers and a C-beta reverse primer for around 10 cycles each. TCRdb processed the multiplex PCR reads anew with MiXCR; each CDR3 protein has one entry. The sample includes about 300,000 distinct CDR3 sequences, 65% of them seen just once.

The receptor comes from a man aged 35 to 55 with primary liver carcinoma and hepatitis B virus infection. The sample consisted of peripheral blood. The chain employs TRBV29-1 and TRBJ2-1; TRBD2 matches at 11 bases. The CDR3 DNA reads as TGCAGCGTTGTATTGACTAGCGGGATAAATGAGCAGTTCTTC. Encoded protein: CSVVLTSGINEQFF.